The 32 T cell receptor beta chains below all came from one sample that was sequenced in a study of radiation and T cells in renal cell carcinoma. The method was immunoSEQ multiplex PCR; TCRdb's version includes in-frame clones alone and lacks a portion of them. Here the sample spans about 130,000 clones, 80% to 85% being singletons. Time point reported: baseline pretreatment blood. Indicated treatment: 15 Gy SBRT to primary tumor, nephrectomy 4 weeks later. The material was blood, obtained from a patient whose treatment included radiotherapy and nephrectomy. The receptors shown here come from an older woman with renal cell carcinoma.

J is TRBJ2-1 and V is TRBV7-3, with unresolved D. The CDR3 has 13 residues. The germline V gene encodes CDR1 SGHTA and CDR2 FQGTGA. With 5 bases removed from V and 7 bases from J, the gap between germline ends came to 12 bases. The CDR3, as DNA: TGTGCCAGCAGCCTCACCCTAGAGAATGAGCAGTTCTTC. It is translated as CASSLTLENEQFF.

The rearrangement joins TRBV28 to TRBJ2-7, with TRBD1 identical over 7 bases. Trimming at V came to 6 bases and at J to 0 bases, leaving 8 bases not matched to a gene. The germline V gene has CDR1 MDHEN and CDR2 SYDVKM. There are 15 residues in the CDR3. CDR3 region: CASSPQGKSSYEQYF. CDR3 nucleotide sequence: TGTGCCAGCAGCCCACAGGGGAAGAGCTCCTACGAGCAGTACTTC.

The genes are TRBV6-5 and TRBJ2-1; D not certain. CDR1 and CDR2 from the germline V gene are MNHEY and SVGAGI. CDR3 length: 11 residues. V shed 6 bases and J shed 6 bases, with 6 bases lying between them. The CDR3 region is CASSTPNEQFF. The CDR3 DNA follows: TGTGCCAGCAGCACCCCCAATGAGCAGTTCTTC.

The chain couples TRBV28 to TRBJ1-5; D might be TRBD1 (6 bases). CDR1 and CDR2 from the germline V gene are MDHEN and SYDVKM. This CDR3 region has 14 residues. V was cut by 7 bases and J by 2 bases, with 12 bases left in between. The CDR3 reads CASNGGAGNQPQHF. CDR3 bases: TGTGCCAGCAATGGGGGGGCCGGCAATCAGCCCCAGCATTTT. The entire variable domain, with the rest obtained from reference TRBV28 and TRBJ1-5, is as follows: DVKVTQSSRYLVKRTGEKVFLECVQDMDHENMFWYRQDPGLGLRLIYFSYDVKMKEKGDIPEGYSVSREKKERFSLILESASTNQTSMYLCASNGGAGNQPQHFGDGTRLSIL.

This clone turned up a few times. The V and J genes are TRBV19 and TRBJ2-7, with 12 bases matching TRBD2. V lost 2 bases, J lost 2 bases, and 1 base stayed unmatched. This CDR3 region has 15 residues. CDR1 is LNHDA, CDR2 SQIVND, per germline (reference sequence). The CDR3 here is CASSILAGGTYEQYF. The CDR3 coding sequence is TGTGCCAGTAGTATACTAGCGGGGGGGACCTACGAGCAGTACTTC.

V gene TRBV2 combines with J gene TRBJ1-4; no firm D call. CDR1 SNHLY and CDR2 FYNNEI come from the germline V gene. V was trimmed by 5 bases and J by 2 bases, leaving 12 bases between them. This CDR3 has 15 residues. CDR3 in amino acids: CASSSDGQTNEKLFF. As DNA, the CDR3 is TGTGCCAGCAGTTCCGACGGGCAGACTAATGAAAAACTGTTTTTT.

This sequence joins TRBV28 and TRBJ2-7, with 8 bases identical to TRBD1. With V trimmed by 6 bases and J by 5 bases, 12 bases remained unmatched. CDR1 MDHEN and CDR2 SYDVKM come from the germline V gene. This CDR3 has 15 residues. The CDR3 loop reads CASSSAGGSGNEQYF. CDR3 coding DNA: TGTGCCAGCAGCTCTGCAGGGGGCTCCGGAAACGAGCAGTACTTC.

The chain has TRBV2 and TRBJ1-3; 10 bases match TRBD1. Per the germline V gene, CDR1 is SNHLY and CDR2 is FYNNEI. This CDR3 spans 13 amino acids. Germline trimming cut 3 bases from V and 7 bases from J; bases unmatched to any gene: 0. The CDR3 sequence: CASSEDRGNTIYF. DNA for the CDR3: TGTGCCAGCAGTGAGGACAGGGGGAACACCATATATTTT.

The chain joins TRBV6-4 to TRBJ2-6; D ambiguous. From germline, CDR1 is MRHNA and CDR2 SNTAGT. This CDR3 has 15 residues. With 7 bases removed from V and 2 bases from J, the gap between germline ends came to 12 bases. The CDR3 sequence is CASKIDIAGANVLTF. In DNA form, the CDR3 reads TGTGCCAGCAAGATTGATATCGCTGGGGCCAACGTCCTGACTTTC.

V gene TRBV7-9 combines with J gene TRBJ1-5; maybe TRBD1 (5 bases). The CDR3 is 18 residues long. Germline V gene sequence: CDR1 SEHNR, CDR2 FQNEAQ (reference sequence). The ends were cut back, 1 base at V and 7 bases at J, with 23 bases in the middle. CDR3 amino acids: CASSLGTGPGRSNQPQHF. DNA of the CDR3: TGTGCCAGCAGCTTAGGTACTGGGCCAGGGAGATCTAACCAGCCCCAGCATTTT.

The chain links TRBV4-1 to TRBJ2-1; perhaps TRBD1 as D (5 bases). V shed 1 base and J shed 10 bases, with 11 bases lying between them. CDR3 size: 13 residues. Germline assignment: CDR1 MGHRA and CDR2 YSYEKL. The CDR3 reads CASSQVGQGEQFF. In DNA form, the CDR3 reads TGCGCCAGCAGCCAAGTGGGGCAAGGGGAGCAGTTCTTC.

V and J are TRBV6-1 and TRBJ2-1; the match to TRBD2 covers 10 bases. Losses at the gene ends were 8 bases for V and 5 bases for J; bases not matched to a gene: 6. This CDR3 is 14 amino acids long. Germline V gene lookup returns CDR1 MNHNS and CDR2 SASEGT. The DNA for the CDR3 is TGTGCCAGCGAGCGGGAGGGGACGCACAATGAGCAGTTCTTC. As protein: CASEREGTHNEQFF.

The genes are TRBV7-9 and TRBJ2-7; 7 positions agree with TRBD2. The CDR3 sequence is 14 residues long. V was pared by 2 bases and J by 5 bases, with 6 bases of the junction left unmatched. Germline assignment: CDR1 SEHNR and CDR2 FQNEAQ (reference sequence). The DNA for the CDR3 is TGTGCCAGCAGCTTATCCCGGGAGGAGAACGAGCAGTACTTC. Amino acids: CASSLSREENEQYF.

As for this clone: An end of the junction does not agree with germline; a read error may underlie this. V usage is TRBV6-4 and J usage is TRBJ1-6; D is ambiguous. Germline loops: CDR1 MRHNA, CDR2 SNTAGT. This CDR3 has 14 residues. The CDR3 is CASRGSSCNSPLHF. Here the CDR3 DNA reads TGTGCCAGCAGGGGAAGCTCCTGTAATTCACCCCTCCACTTT.

The chain has TRBV15 and TRBJ1-4; 7 bases line up with TRBD1. V was pared by 0 bases and J by 8 bases, with 12 bases of the junction left unmatched. The V gene's germline CDR1 is LNHNV and CDR2 YYDKDF (reference sequence). The CDR3 loop spans 17 amino acids. The CDR3 loop is CATSRDLLEQGGEKLFF. As DNA, the CDR3 is TGTGCCACCAGCAGAGACCTTCTTGAGCAGGGGGGAGAAAAACTGTTTTTT.

This chain connects TRBV5-5 to TRBJ2-7; TRBD1 matches 11 bases. V lost 0 bases, J lost 0 bases, and 2 bases stayed unmatched. The CDR3 runs 16 residues. The germline gives CDR1 SGHKS, CDR2 YYEKEE (reference sequence). This CDR3 reads CASSLGGTGGSYEQYF. For the CDR3, the DNA is TGTGCCAGCAGCTTGGGAGGGACAGGGGGCTCCTACGAGCAGTACTTC.

The chain combines TRBV19 with TRBJ1-5, with 10 bases matching TRBD1. This CDR3 spans 20 amino acids. V lost 5 bases to trimming and J lost 0 bases; unmatched junction nucleotides: 16. Germline CDR1 is LNHDA and CDR2 is SQIVND (reference sequence). This chain's CDR3 is CASSWTGGRQLTGSNQPQHF. In DNA form, the CDR3 reads TGTGCCAGTAGTTGGACAGGGGGGCGGCAATTGACGGGTAGCAATCAGCCCCAGCATTTT.

The chain employs TRBV28 and TRBJ2-5; weak D call: TRBD2 (7 bases). The germline gives CDR1 MDHEN, CDR2 SYDVKM. V was trimmed by 6 bases and J by 9 bases, leaving 20 bases between them. The CDR3 is 14 residues long. CDR3 in amino acids: CASSFGGTSGPQYF. CDR3 DNA sequence: TGTGCCAGCAGCTTCGGGGGGACATCGGGGCCCCAGTACTTC. Filled out from reference TRBV28 and TRBJ2-5, the complete variable domain reads DVKVTQSSRYLVKRTGEKVFLECVQDMDHENMFWYRQDPGLGLRLIYFSYDVKMKEKGDIPEGYSVSREKKERFSLILESASTNQTSMYLCASSFGGTSGPQYFGPGTRLLVL.

The J gene is TRBJ2-3, the V gene TRBV5-6; no clear D. The V end lost 4 bases, the J end lost 2 bases, and 17 bases lay between the germline ends. Germline CDR1 SGHDT, CDR2 YYEEEE. The CDR3 length is 16 residues. CDR3 in amino acids: CASSPSDTFFTDTQYF. The DNA for the CDR3 is TGTGCCAGCAGCCCTTCAGACACCTTCTTCACAGATACGCAGTATTTT.

The J gene is TRBJ1-2, the V gene TRBV19, with TRBD1 matching 9 bases. CDR3 size: 15 residues. Trimming cost V 9 bases and J 4 bases; bases outside gene matches: 12. Germline CDR1 is LNHDA and CDR2 is SQIVND (reference sequence). CDR3 nucleotides: TGTGCCAGCCGACTGGGACAGGGAGTAGGCTATGGCTACACCTTC. Translating it yields CASRLGQGVGYGYTF.

The V call is TRBV5-4, the J call TRBJ2-3, with 13 nucleotides matching TRBD2. In germline, CDR1 is SGHNT, CDR2 YYREEE (reference sequence). V shed 4 bases, J shed 0 bases, and the junction held 8 bases outside the gene matches. The CDR3 extends over 18 amino acids. CDR3 sequence (DNA): TGTGCCAGCAGCCCCAGACTAGCGGGAGGAGCTAGCACAGATACGCAGTATTTT. Protein product: CASSPRLAGGASTDTQYF.

The chain recombines TRBV28 with TRBJ1-1; 7 bases fit TRBD1. Germline CDR1 MDHEN, CDR2 SYDVKM. The length of the CDR3 is 14 residues. V gave up 6 bases and J gave up 3 bases; unmatched junction bases: 7. The CDR3 sequence is CASRPQGTYTEAFF. DNA of the CDR3: TGTGCCAGCAGACCACAGGGGACGTACACTGAAGCTTTCTTT.

The chain links TRBV5-1 to TRBJ1-1; 9 bases line up with TRBD1. Germline V lookup: CDR1 SGHRS, CDR2 YFSETQ. Germline trimming cut 4 bases from V and 1 base from J; bases unmatched to any gene: 2. The CDR3 contains 14 residues. The CDR3 coding sequence is TGCGCCAGCAGCGGGACAGGGACGAACACTGAAGCTTTCTTT. Residues: CASSGTGTNTEAFF.

V and J are TRBV5-1 and TRBJ2-7; 8 bases match TRBD1. CDR1 and CDR2 (germline): SGHRS, YFSETQ. This CDR3 contains 16 residues. V gave up 4 bases and J gave up 5 bases; unmatched junction bases: 14. CDR3 coding DNA: TGCGCCAGCAGCACCGTAAAGCCCGACAGGGGCCACGAGCAGTACTTC. This sequence encodes CASSTVKPDRGHEQYF.

The chain has TRBV5-1 and TRBJ2-1, with 7 bases fitting TRBD1. J gave up 0 bases and V 0 bases, and 24 bases lay outside the gene matches. Germline V lookup: CDR1 SGHRS, CDR2 YFSETQ. The CDR3 extends over 23 amino acids. CDR3 amino acids: CASSLAPPNPGQAALSSYNEQFF. CDR3 nucleotide sequence: TGCGCCAGCAGCTTGGCGCCCCCAAACCCCGGACAGGCCGCCCTAAGCTCCTACAATGAGCAGTTCTTC.

This clone was counted a few times. J is TRBJ2-7 and V is TRBV28, with 7 bases fitting TRBD2. Per germline, CDR1 MDHEN and CDR2 SYDVKM. Germline trimming cut 5 bases from V and 4 bases from J; bases unmatched to any gene: 11. This CDR3 comprises 15 residues. The CDR3 loop is CASSLSGPVGYEQYF. CDR3 DNA sequence: TGTGCCAGCAGTCTTAGCGGGCCTGTCGGTTACGAGCAGTACTTC.

J is TRBJ2-7 and V is TRBV28; tentatively, D is TRBD1 (6 bases). V lost 4 bases and J 2 bases, leaving 21 bases between the germline ends. The germline gives CDR1 MDHEN, CDR2 SYDVKM. The length of the CDR3 is 17 residues. CDR3 protein: CASSSPGRGRYTYEQYF. In DNA form, the CDR3 reads TGTGCCAGCAGTTCCCCGGGCAGGGGTAGATACACCTACGAGCAGTACTTC.

CDR3 DNA sequence: TGTGCCAGCAGTTCCGCGCTTGGCGGGGGGACAGATACGCAGTATTTT. Protein sequence: CASSSALGGGTDTQYF. J is TRBJ2-3 and V is TRBV6-5; TRBD2 matches 8 bases. The CDR3 covers 16 residues. V gave up 4 bases and J gave up 3 bases; unmatched junction bases: 9. CDR1 and CDR2 (germline): MNHEY, SVGAGI.

The chain employs TRBV29-1 and TRBJ1-2, with D unresolved. Trimming took 4 bases from V and 0 from J, leaving 9 bases between them. Looked up from germline, CDR1 is SQVTM and CDR2 is ANQGSEA. This CDR3 region has 13 residues. Written as DNA, the CDR3 is TGCAGCGTTGTGGAGGGTCCTAACTATGGCTACACCTTC. Translating gives CSVVEGPNYGYTF.

The chain is built from TRBV4-3 and TRBJ1-4; D unresolved. Per germline, CDR1 LGHNA and CDR2 YSLEER. This CDR3 contains 17 residues. With 0 bases removed from V and 4 bases from J, the gap between germline ends came to 15 bases. The CDR3 DNA follows: TGCGCCAGCAGCCAAGAAGCAGCGGCAGGTTATAATGAAAAACTGTTTTTT. Translated, it gives CASSQEAAAGYNEKLFF.

This chain joins TRBV9 and TRBJ2-1; 10 bases match TRBD2. This CDR3 contains 16 residues. V trimming: 4 bases; J trimming: 0 bases; junction bases outside the gene matches: 4. Per the germline V gene, CDR1 is SGDLS and CDR2 is YYNGEE. Here the CDR3 DNA reads TGTGCCAGCAGCATCTTAGCGGGGGGCTCCTACAATGAGCAGTTCTTC. It yields the protein CASSILAGGSYNEQFF.

This sequence joins TRBV18 and TRBJ1-5; perhaps TRBD1 as D (6 bases). The germline V and J ends were trimmed by 3 bases and 6 bases, with 18 bases remaining between them. CDR3 length: 16 amino acids. The germline V gene has CDR1 KGHSH and CDR2 LQKENI. The CDR3 protein is CASSPSGQGTSQPQHF. As DNA, the CDR3 is TGTGCCAGCTCACCGTCCGGGCAGGGGACAAGTCAGCCCCAGCATTTT.